Listed here is a single T cell receptor beta chain. One entry per CDR3 protein, called by TCRdb with MiXCR from the 5' RACE reads. The sample consists of about 110,000 distinct CDR3 sequences, approximately 15% of them appearing once. The V gene lost 1 base and the J gene lost 0 bases, with 7 bases spanning the gap. This CDR3 is 14 amino acids long. This sample was included in a study of T-cell memory formation after mild COVID-19. Sequencing used PBMCs or a T cell subset sorted from them (not recorded which). This receptor was taken from an adult woman who had mild COVID-19 (a few samples of this study predate the infection). Cell type and time point are not known. The rearrangement links TRBV12-3 or TRBV12-4 to TRBJ2-7; D is unresolved. CDR3 region: CASSLGAHSYEQYF. CDR3 DNA: TGTGCCAGCAGTTTAGGAGCACACTCCTACGAGCAGTACTTC.